Sequencing of this T cell receptor (beta chain) was carried out in a study of blood T cell repertoires in COVID-19. Across the whole study: Italy, Spain and the United States were the sources of the convalescent and acute COVID-19 samples. Nucleic acid was either cDNA or gDNA, and it came from T cells, B-cell-depleted T cells, or PBMCs.

A Seattle source enrolled patients during active infection and followed them longitudinally. CDR3 length equals 16 residues. V dropped 5 bases and J dropped 3; count of bases not matched to a gene: 8. Germline CDR1 and CDR2: SEHNR and FQNEAQ (reference sequence). Original processing methods: Counts of nucleated cells, estimated from reference gene primer amplification, were obtained. The assay was immunoSEQ multiplex PCR, and TCRdb's table has in-frame clones only and misses some. Clone size and the V and J calls come from that table; the DNA yielded D and trimming. The sample includes about 60,000 clones, approximately 80% of them seen just once.

This sequence originates from a man aged 50-59 years with COVID-19, enrolled during active disease. This chain connects TRBV7-9 to TRBJ2-2; the match to TRBD1 covers 8 bases. Material: peripheral blood. The CDR3 protein is CASSGQGGIDTGELFF. The CDR3, as DNA: TGTGCCAGCAGCGGACAGGGTGGGATAGACACCGGGGAGCTGTTTTTT.